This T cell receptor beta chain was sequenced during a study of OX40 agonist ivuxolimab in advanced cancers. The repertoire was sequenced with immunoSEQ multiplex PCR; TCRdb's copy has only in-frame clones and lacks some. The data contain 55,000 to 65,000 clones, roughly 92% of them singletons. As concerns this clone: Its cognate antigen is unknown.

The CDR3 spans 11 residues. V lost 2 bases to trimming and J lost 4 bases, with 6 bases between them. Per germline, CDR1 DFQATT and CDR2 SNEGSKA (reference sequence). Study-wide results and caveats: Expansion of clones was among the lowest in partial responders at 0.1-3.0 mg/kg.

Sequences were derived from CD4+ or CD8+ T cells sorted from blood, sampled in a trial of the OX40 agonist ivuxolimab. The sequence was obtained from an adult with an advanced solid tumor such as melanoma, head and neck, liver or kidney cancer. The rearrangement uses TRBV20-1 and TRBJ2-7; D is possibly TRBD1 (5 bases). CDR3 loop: CSARPGYEQYF. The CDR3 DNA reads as TGCAGTGCTAGACCAGGGTACGAGCAGTACTTC.